Following are 23 T cell receptor beta chains from one sample sequenced in a study of post-analysis software for immune sequencing data. General study results and limits: Five or six TRBV segments, TRBV5-6, TRBV5-1 and TRBV20-1 among them, were found more frequent in patients than controls.

Their cognate antigens are unknown. The TCR beta cDNA libraries carried unique molecular identifiers. TCRdb processed the PCR reads anew with MiXCR; each CDR3 protein has one entry. The sample has about 460,000 distinct CDR3 sequences, under 55% seen once; the top ten hold 12%. What was sequenced was blood. These receptors all stem from a girl aged 10 to 17 with multiple sclerosis.

The V gene is TRBV29-1, the J gene TRBJ2-7; maybe TRBD2 (5 bases). The DNA end is a closer match to TRBJ2-5, so the J assignment may be wrong. From germline, CDR1 is SQVTM and CDR2 ANQGSEA. The CDR3 has 13 amino acids. CDR3 region: CSVMVKRWETQYF. The CDR3 DNA follows: TGCAGCGTTATGGTAAAGCGGTGGGAGACCCAGTACTTC.

The V gene is TRBV5-1, the J gene TRBJ1-5; D gene unclear. Between the trimmed V and J ends, which lost 5 bases and 0 bases, there was a span of 12 bases. The CDR3 runs 15 residues. The germline gives CDR1 SGHRS, CDR2 YFSETQ. CDR3 DNA sequence: TGCGCCAGCAGTCTGGACGGCCATAGCAATCAGCCCCAGCATTTT. This gives the protein CASSLDGHSNQPQHF.

This clonotype appeared a few times. In DNA form, the CDR3 reads TGCAGCGTTGCAGGGGGCAGCGATCAGCCCCAGCATTTT. This codes for CSVAGGSDQPQHF. This sequence joins TRBV29-1 and TRBJ1-5; 8 bases map to TRBD1. The J segment lost 5 bases and the V segment lost 4 bases, leaving 4 bases of the junction unmatched. Germline V gives CDR1 SQVTM, CDR2 ANQGSEA. CDR3 length equals 13 residues.

The chain employs TRBV5-1 and TRBJ2-5, with D possibly TRBD2 on 5 matching bases. The J call may be mistaken, given a closer DNA end match to TRBJ2-7. Germline V CDR1 and CDR2: SGHRS, YFSETQ. The CDR3 runs to 14 residues. CDR3 in DNA: TGCGCCAGCAGCCCGCACCAACTAGGATACGAGCAGTACTTC. Amino acid sequence: CASSPHQLGYEQYF.

The rearrangement joins TRBV9 to TRBJ2-1; D possibly corresponds to TRBD2 (7 bases). The CDR3 has 17 amino acids. From germline, CDR1 is SGDLS and CDR2 YYNGEE. V gave up 0 bases and J gave up 2 bases, with 15 bases separating them. For the CDR3, the DNA is TGTGCCAGCAGCGTAGTAGGGGGGAGCGGGGCCTACAATGAGCAGTTCTTC. It encodes CASSVVGGSGAYNEQFF.

This clonotype appeared many times. This chain links TRBV29-1 with TRBJ2-1, with D unresolved. Deletions cut 7 bases from V and 4 bases from J, with 17 bases between. The CDR3 loop spans 14 amino acids. Germline loops: CDR1 SQVTM, CDR2 ANQGSEA. In nucleotides, the CDR3 is TGCAGCGGCCTAGATCGGCAGGCTTACAATGAGCAGTTCTTC. This gives the protein CSGLDRQAYNEQFF.

This clonotype was found a few times. Relative to the germline gene, one junction end is altered; a read error may explain this. The rearrangement joins TRBV3-1 to TRBJ1-1, with TRBD1 matching over 8 bases. Germline CDR1 reads LGHDT; CDR2 reads YNNKEL (reference sequence). This CDR3 has 13 residues. The CDR3 protein is CASRRQGNTEAFF. DNA for the CDR3: TGTGCCAGTCGGCGACAGGGGAACACTGAAGCTTTCTTC.

The chain links TRBV24-1 to TRBJ2-1, with 9 bases aligning to TRBD1. V lost 4 bases to trimming and J lost 4 bases; unmatched junction nucleotides: 7. There are 16 residues in the CDR3. CDR1 is KGHDR and CDR2 is SFDVKD in the germline V gene. The CDR3 loop is CATSEPTGGDYNEQFF. The CDR3 DNA reads as TGTGCCACCAGTGAGCCGACAGGGGGGGATTACAATGAGCAGTTCTTC.

This chain joins TRBV28 and TRBJ2-1; possible D gene TRBD2, 5 bases. The CDR3 has 12 amino acids. Germline V gene lookup returns CDR1 MDHEN and CDR2 SYDVKM. V was cut by 3 bases and J by 6 bases, with 6 bases left in between. CDR3 in DNA: TGTGCCAGCAGTTTGAGGGTCAATGAGCAGTTCTTC. Amino acid sequence: CASSLRVNEQFF.

The table lists this clonotype with a few counts. The rearrangement joins TRBV10-3 to TRBJ2-1, with D possibly being TRBD2 (5 bases). The CDR3 runs 14 residues. The V gene's germline CDR1 is ENHRY and CDR2 SYGVKD. V shed 2 bases and J shed 2 bases, with 7 bases lying between them. The CDR3, as DNA: TGTGCCATCAGTGAGAGCGGCACCTACAATGAGCAGTTCTTC. Residues: CAISESGTYNEQFF.

In this sample, this clonotype turned up a few times. This rearrangement joins TRBV4-1 to TRBJ2-7; unclear D gene. CDR3 length equals 15 residues. Germline lookup yields CDR1 MGHRA and CDR2 YSYEKL. V shed 0 bases and J shed 3 bases, with 12 bases lying between them. CDR3 sequence (DNA): TGCGCCAGCAGCCAAGAACAGTCACCACTCTACGAGCAGTACTTC. Its translation: CASSQEQSPLYEQYF.

This clonotype was observed a handful of times. The rearrangement links TRBV29-1 to TRBJ1-4; the match to TRBD1 covers 9 bases. This CDR3 spans 13 amino acids. Germline V CDR1 and CDR2: SQVTM, ANQGSEA. V lost 7 bases and J lost 3; bases outside the gene matches: 3. In nucleotides, the CDR3 is TGCAGCGCCGGACAGGGGTCTAATGAAAAACTGTTTTTT. As protein: CSAGQGSNEKLFF.

This rearrangement joins TRBV29-1 to TRBJ2-7; a weak D match, TRBD2 (6 bases). CDR1 is SQVTM, CDR2 ANQGSEA, per germline. V dropped 4 bases and J dropped 7 bases, with 14 bases sitting between them. There are 12 residues in the CDR3. CDR3 nucleotide sequence: TGCAGCGTTGTGGCGGGATTGGGGGAGCAGTACTTC. This encodes CSVVAGLGEQYF.

This clonotype was observed a single time. The gene calls are TRBV6-5 and TRBJ1-5; D is unresolved. In germline, CDR1 is MNHEY, CDR2 SVGAGI. The CDR3 length is 17 residues. V dropped 2 bases and J dropped 0 bases, with 14 bases sitting between them. CDR3 sequence reads: CASSYVPAGNSNQPQHF. The CDR3 DNA reads TGTGCCAGCAGTTACGTACCGGCGGGGAATAGCAATCAGCCCCAGCATTTT.

This clonotype was picked up a small number of times. The chain combines TRBV20-1 with TRBJ2-1; TRBD1 matches at 8 bases. This CDR3 spans 15 amino acids. V trimming: 5 bases; J trimming: 7 bases; junction bases outside the gene matches: 13. Germline V lookup: CDR1 DFQATT, CDR2 SNEGSKA (reference sequence). CDR3 region: CSAFPAGTGLNEQFF. CDR3 DNA: TGCAGTGCTTTTCCAGCCGGGACAGGTCTGAATGAGCAGTTCTTC.

The rearrangement joins TRBV4-2 to TRBJ2-3; TRBD2 is a possible D gene (6 bases). Germline CDR1 is LGHNA and CDR2 is YNFKEQ. V was trimmed by 0 bases and J by 0 bases, leaving 16 bases between them. CDR3 length: 18 residues. The CDR3 region is CASSQDGRGPGSTDTQYF. The CDR3 DNA reads TGTGCCAGCAGCCAAGATGGGCGGGGACCCGGGAGCACAGATACGCAGTATTTT.

In this sample, this clonotype turned up a few times. At one end the junction does not follow the germline gene, possibly because of a read error. This chain connects TRBV29-1 to TRBJ2-1; D tentatively reads TRBD1 or TRBD2 (5 bases each). The germline V gene encodes CDR1 SQVTM and CDR2 ANQGSEA. The CDR3 has 12 residues. The CDR3 sequence is CNVDEGSDEQFF. The CDR3 nucleotides read TGCAACGTTGATGAGGGGAGTGATGAGCAGTTCTTC.

This clonotype has only a few counts. In DNA form, the CDR3 reads TGTGCCAGCAGCTTGCGGACAGGGAGTTCCTACGAGCAGTACTTC. Translating it yields CASSLRTGSSYEQYF. The rearrangement uses TRBV5-4 and TRBJ2-7; 8 nucleotides match TRBD1. The CDR3 is 15 residues long. Germline V gene lookup returns CDR1 SGHNT and CDR2 YYREEE (reference sequence). With 1 base clipped from V and 1 base from J, the junction kept 4 bases outside the gene matches. Supplemented by reference TRBV5-4 and TRBJ2-7, the full variable domain reads ETGVTQSPTHLIKTRGQQVTLRCSSQSGHNTVSWYQQALGQGPQFIFQYYREEENGRGNFPPRFSGLQFPNYSSELNVNALELDDSALYLCASSLRTGSSYEQYFGPGTRLTVT.

In its sample, this clonotype was seen a few times. The chain recombines TRBV6-5 with TRBJ1-2, with 10 positions matching TRBD1. The CDR3 is 16 amino acids. Germline loops: CDR1 MNHEY, CDR2 SVGAGI. V gave up 0 bases and J gave up 4 bases; unmatched junction bases: 5. The CDR3 region has the DNA TGTGCCAGCAGTTACTCGAGGGACAGGGGAGGCTATGGCTACACCTTC. Amino acid sequence: CASSYSRDRGGYGYTF.

The chain has TRBV7-8 and TRBJ1-2, with 9 bases fitting TRBD1. CDR3 length equals 18 residues. From germline, CDR1 is SGHVS and CDR2 FQNEAQ. The V segment lost 9 bases and the J segment 7 bases; nucleotides outside the gene matches: 24. For the CDR3, the DNA is TGTGCCAGGACCATAGTGACTGAAAGGGACAGGGTCTCCTCTGGCTACACCTTC. This sequence encodes CARTIVTERDRVSSGYTF.

The chain has TRBV20-1 and TRBJ2-7; 8 bases fit TRBD2. Gene TRBJ2-5 matches the end of the DNA better, so the J call may be wrong. The CDR3 is 15 residues long. The germline gives CDR1 DFQATT, CDR2 SNEGSKA (reference sequence). The CDR3 nucleotides are TGCAGTGCCATACGTTGGTACGGGAGGGTGGAGACCCAGTACTTC. Protein: CSAIRWYGRVETQYF.

The chain has TRBV29-1 and TRBJ2-1; 9 nucleotides match TRBD2. J was trimmed by 7 bases and V by 6 bases; bases with no gene match: 10. Looked up from germline, CDR1 is SQVTM and CDR2 is ANQGSEA. The CDR3 is 14 amino acids. CDR3 protein: CSVVVAGEENEQFF. The CDR3 DNA sequence: TGCAGCGTAGTCGTAGCGGGAGAGGAGAATGAGCAGTTCTTC.

This clonotype was recorded a few times. The V and J genes are TRBV15 and TRBJ2-3; 8 bases are a match to TRBD1. Germline loops: CDR1 LNHNV, CDR2 YYDKDF (reference sequence). The trim removed 4 bases at V and 2 bases at J, leaving 8 bases unmatched. CDR3 length: 16 amino acids. CDR3 coding DNA: TGTGCCACCAGCACCCGACAGGGGCTGGCCACAGATACGCAGTATTTT. Encoded protein: CATSTRQGLATDTQYF.